The T cell receptor (beta chain) described here comes from a study of technical replicates of blood from a handful of donors. Only one count was recorded for this clone. The CDR3 length is 14 residues. The V and J ends lost 1 base and 0 bases respectively, with 7 bases between them. Germline V gene lookup returns CDR1 MNHNS and CDR2 SASEGT. Libraries were prepared by immunoSEQ multiplex PCR; TCRdb keeps only in-frame clonotypes and omits some of them. Altogether some 80,000 clones are present, 97% being singletons, with the ten largest covering under 0.35%. The sequenced material came from T cells isolated from PBMCs. The clonotype originates from a human donor in good health. The V call is TRBV6-1, the J call TRBJ2-7; D call uncertain. CDR3 region: CASSEGLISYEQYF. CDR3 sequence (DNA): TGTGCCAGCAGTGAAGGACTCATCTCCTACGAGCAGTACTTC.